The entry that follows covers one T cell receptor beta chain sequence. No antigen is known for it. Other DNA sequences of this sample code for an identical CDR3. The CDR3 consists of 15 residues. Between the trimmed V and J ends, which lost 1 base and 5 bases, there was a span of 14 bases. Germline V gives CDR1 MDHEN, CDR2 SYDVKM. Libraries were prepared by immunoSEQ multiplex PCR; TCRdb keeps only in-frame clonotypes and omits some of them. The sample consists of fewer than 15,000 clones, around 83% of them appearing once. These data belong to a study of PD-1 blockade in classical Hodgkin lymphoma. In the study overall: Nivolumab dosed at 3 mg/kg went to patients intravenously every 2 weeks.

Every patient was affected by relapse after autologous stem cell transplantation, while exposure to brentuximab vedotin was not uniform. The patients, who had relapsed/refractory classical Hodgkin lymphoma, achieved best responses of complete response, partial response or progressive disease. General study points: It was CD4+ TCR diversity, not CD8+, that rose significantly by C4D1.

The chain carries TRBV28 and TRBJ1-1; possibly TRBD1 for D (6 bases). Source: peripheral blood mononuclear cells (PBMCs), taken at baseline. This sequence was found in a human donor with classical Hodgkin lymphoma. In nucleotides, the CDR3 is TGTGCCAGCAGTTTATATATAGGGGGACGAACTGAAGCTTTCTTT. Protein product: CASSLYIGGRTEAFF.